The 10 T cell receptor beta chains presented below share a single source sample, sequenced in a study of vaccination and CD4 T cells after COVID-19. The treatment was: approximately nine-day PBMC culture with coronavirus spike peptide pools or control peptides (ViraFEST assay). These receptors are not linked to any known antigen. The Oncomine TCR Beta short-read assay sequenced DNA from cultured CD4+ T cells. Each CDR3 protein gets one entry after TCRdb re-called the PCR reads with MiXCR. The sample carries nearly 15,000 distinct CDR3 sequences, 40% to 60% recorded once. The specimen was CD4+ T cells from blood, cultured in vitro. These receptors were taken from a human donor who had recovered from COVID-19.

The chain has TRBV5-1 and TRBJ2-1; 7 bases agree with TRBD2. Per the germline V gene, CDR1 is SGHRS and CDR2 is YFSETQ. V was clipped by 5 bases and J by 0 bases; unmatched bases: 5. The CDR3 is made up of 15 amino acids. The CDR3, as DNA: TGCGCCAGCAGACCAGCGGGGAGCTCCTACAATGAGCAGTTCTTC. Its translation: CASRPAGSSYNEQFF. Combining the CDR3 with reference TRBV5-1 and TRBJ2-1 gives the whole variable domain KAGVTQTPRYLIKTRGQQVTLSCSPISGHRSVSWYQQTPGQGLQFLFEYFSETQRNKGNFPGRFSGRQFSNSRSEMNVSTLELGDSALYLCASRPAGSSYNEQFFGPGTRLTVL.

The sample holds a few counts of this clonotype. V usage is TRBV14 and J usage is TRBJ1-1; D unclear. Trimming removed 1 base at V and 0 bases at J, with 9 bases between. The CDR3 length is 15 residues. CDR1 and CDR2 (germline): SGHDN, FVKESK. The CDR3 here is CASSQAVQMNTEAFF. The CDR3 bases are TGTGCCAGCAGCCAAGCCGTACAGATGAACACTGAAGCTTTCTTT.

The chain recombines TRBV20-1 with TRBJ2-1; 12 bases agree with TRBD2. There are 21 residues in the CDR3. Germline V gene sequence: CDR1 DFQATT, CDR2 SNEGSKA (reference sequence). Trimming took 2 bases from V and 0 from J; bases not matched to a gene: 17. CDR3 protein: CSARRTAGGLAGLPSYNEQFF. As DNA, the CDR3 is TGCAGTGCTAGACGGACGGCCGGGGGACTAGCGGGCCTACCCTCCTACAATGAGCAGTTCTTC.

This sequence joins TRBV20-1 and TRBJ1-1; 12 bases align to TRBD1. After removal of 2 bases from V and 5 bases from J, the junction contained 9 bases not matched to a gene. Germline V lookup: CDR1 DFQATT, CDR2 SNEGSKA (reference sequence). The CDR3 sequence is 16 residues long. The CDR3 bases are TGCAGTGCTAGAACTTGGGACAGGGGGCCTGGGACTGAAGCTTTCTTT. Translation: CSARTWDRGPGTEAFF.

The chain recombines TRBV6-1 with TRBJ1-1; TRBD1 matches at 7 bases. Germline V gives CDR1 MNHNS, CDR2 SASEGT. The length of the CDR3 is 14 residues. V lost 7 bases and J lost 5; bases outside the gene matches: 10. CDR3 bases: TGTGCCAGCACAAGATCAGGGGGTCGGACTGAAGCTTTCTTT. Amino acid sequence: CASTRSGGRTEAFF.

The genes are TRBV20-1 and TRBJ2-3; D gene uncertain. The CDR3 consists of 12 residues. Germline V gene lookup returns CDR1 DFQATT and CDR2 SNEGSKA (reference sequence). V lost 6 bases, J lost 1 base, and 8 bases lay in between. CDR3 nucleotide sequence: TGCAGTGCGGGATTGGGCACAGATACGCAGTATTTT. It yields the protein CSAGLGTDTQYF.

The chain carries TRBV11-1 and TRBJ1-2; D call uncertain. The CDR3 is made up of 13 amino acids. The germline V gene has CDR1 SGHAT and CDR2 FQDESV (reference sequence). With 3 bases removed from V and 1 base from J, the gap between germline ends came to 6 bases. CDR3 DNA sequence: TGTGCCAGCAGCTTCGAGGGTAACTATGGCTACACCTTC. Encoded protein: CASSFEGNYGYTF.

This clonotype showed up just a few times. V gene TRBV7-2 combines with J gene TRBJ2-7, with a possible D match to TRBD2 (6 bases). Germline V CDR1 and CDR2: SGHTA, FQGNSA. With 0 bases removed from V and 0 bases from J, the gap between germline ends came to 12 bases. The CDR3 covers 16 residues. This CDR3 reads CASSLAGGINSYEQYF. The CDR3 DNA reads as TGTGCCAGCAGCTTAGCGGGCGGGATTAACTCCTACGAGCAGTACTTC.

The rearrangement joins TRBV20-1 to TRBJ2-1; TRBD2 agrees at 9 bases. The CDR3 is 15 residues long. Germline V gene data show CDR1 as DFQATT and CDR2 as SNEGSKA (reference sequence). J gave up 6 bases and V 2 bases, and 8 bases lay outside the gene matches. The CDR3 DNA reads TGCAGTGCTAGACGAACAAGACTAGCGGCCAATGAGCAGTTCTTC. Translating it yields CSARRTRLAANEQFF.

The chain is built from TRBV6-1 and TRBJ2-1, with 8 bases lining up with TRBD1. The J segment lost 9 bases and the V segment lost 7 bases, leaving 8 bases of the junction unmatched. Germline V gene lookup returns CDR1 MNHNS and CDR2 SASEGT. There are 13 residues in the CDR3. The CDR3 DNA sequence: TGTGCCAGCATTCAACCAGGGGGCGGTGAGCAGTTCTTC. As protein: CASIQPGGGEQFF.